This T cell receptor (beta chain) derives from a study of CD8 T cells in Susac syndrome. RNA was extracted with the RNeasy kit, and a quantity of about 0.45 to 1 ug was reverse transcribed using random hexamers. Each CDR3 protein gets one entry after TCRdb re-called the immunoSEQ multiplex PCR reads with MiXCR. Among under 110,000 distinct CDR3 sequences, approximately 93% were seen once, and the ten largest hold around 0.38%. What was sequenced was CD8+ T cells from PBMCs. The clonotype comes from a human donor with Susac syndrome.

The CDR3, as DNA: TGTGCCAGCAGTTACTCGAAGCTGGGAACCTTGGACGAGCAGTACTTC. Amino acids: CASSYSKLGTLDEQYF. The chain couples TRBV6-2 or TRBV6-3 to TRBJ2-7; no firm D call. The CDR3 has 16 residues. The germline V and J ends were trimmed by 0 bases and 5 bases, with 17 bases remaining between them. Germline V CDR1 and CDR2: MNHEY, SVGEGT.